This T cell receptor beta chain was documented in a study of T-cell memory formation after mild COVID-19. In the study overall: TCR clustering was largely donor specific.

5'RACE primed at constant segments yielded TCR alpha and TCR beta cDNA libraries bearing sample barcodes and UMIs. One entry per CDR3 protein results from TCRdb running MiXCR on the 5' RACE reads. Of about 470,000 distinct CDR3 sequences listed, 25% are singletons. Trimming left V 2 bases short and J 5 bases short, with 18 bases between. Germline V gene lookup returns CDR1 GTSNPN and CDR2 SVGIG (reference sequence). The CDR3 sequence is 15 residues long. General study findings and limits: Later expanders leaned CD4+, whereas clones that contracted between day 15 and 85 were balanced CD4/CD8. Cross-reactive memory apparently joined, as some responding clones appeared in pre-infection memory.

As concerns this clonotype: Its antigen is currently unknown.

This sequence was found in an adult woman who had mild COVID-19 (a few samples of this study predate the infection). Cell type and time point are not known. The sequenced sample consisted of PBMCs or a T cell subset sorted from them (not recorded which). V is TRBV30 and J is TRBJ1-1, with no clear D. This CDR3 reads CAWSPPLLSGTEAFF. The CDR3 nucleotides are TGTGCCTGGAGTCCCCCCTTATTAAGTGGGACTGAAGCTTTCTTT. Variable domain in full (rest from reference TRBV30 and TRBJ1-1): SQTIHQWPATLVQPVGSPLSLECTVEGTSNPNLYWYRQAAGRGLQLLFYSVGIGQISSEVPQNLSASRPQDRQFILSSKKLLLSDSGFYLCAWSPPLLSGTEAFFGQGTRLTVV.